This is a list of T cell receptor beta chains from one sample in a study of T cell changes during pregnancy in multiple sclerosis. This table comes from immunoSEQ multiplex PCR, and its TCRdb copy is limited to in-frame clones, with some not included. The table has tens of thousands of clones, approximately 92% seen once. The sample was CD4+ T cells from peripheral blood mononuclear cells, taken in the third trimester of pregnancy. These receptors were collected from a female donor with multiple sclerosis, enrolled in a pregnancy study. CDR3s include the opening cysteine and the closing phenylalanine or tryptophan. A D gene is named only where the DNA matches it firmly. Part of the rows lack a size; the others show once, few, many or a class for expanded clones.

TRBD1	NA	TRBV7-9	TRBJ1-2	CASSSTGGPNYGYTF	TGTGCCAGCAGCTCCACAGGGGGCCCTAACTATGGCTACACCTTC
TRBD1	NA	TRBV10-3	TRBJ2-4	CAIRGDSGSKNIQYF	TGTGCCATCAGAGGGGACAGTGGGTCCAAAAACATTCAGTACTTC
NA	NA	TRBV5-6	TRBJ1-6	CASSAGGATAVSPLHF	TGTGCCAGCAGCGCGGGAGGAGCCACCGCTGTTTCACCCCTCCACTTT
NA	NA	TRBV30	TRBJ2-3	CAWKITLISDTQYF	TGTGCCTGGAAGATTACACTAATATCAGATACGCAGTATTTT
TRBD1	NA	TRBV11-2	TRBJ1-1	CASRAGTGGRRTEAFF	TGTGCCAGCAGAGCCGGGACAGGGGGCCGAAGGACTGAAGCTTTCTTT
TRBD1	NA	TRBV23-1	TRBJ2-1	CASSRIGQGAENSYNEQFF	TGCGCCAGCAGTCGAATTGGACAGGGGGCAGAAAACTCCTACAATGAGCAGTTCTTC
NA	NA	TRBV25-1	TRBJ1-6	CASSDLRGSPLHF	TGTGCCAGCAGTGACCTTCGCGGTTCACCCCTCCACTTT
NA	NA	TRBV11-3	TRBJ2-3	CASSLGGGSSFTDTQYF	TGTGCCAGCAGCCTCGGAGGGGGCTCATCATTCACAGATACGCAGTATTTT
NA	NA	TRBV5-1	TRBJ1-6	CASSSKPGQRGNSPLHF	TGCGCCAGCAGCTCCAAACCGGGACAAAGAGGCAATTCACCCCTCCACTTT
TRBD1	NA	TRBV9	TRBJ2-5	CASSVGDRVPETQYF	TGTGCCAGCAGCGTTGGAGACAGGGTCCCCGAGACCCAGTACTTC
TRBD1	NA	TRBV19	TRBJ2-2	CASSGDRNTGELFF	TGTGCCAGTAGCGGGGACAGGAACACCGGGGAGCTGTTTTTT
TRBD2	NA	TRBV7-3	TRBJ2-5	CASSFGLAGQETQYF	TGTGCCAGCAGCTTCGGACTAGCGGGACAAGAGACCCAGTACTTC
TRBD1	NA	TRBV7-3	TRBJ1-2	CASSLTGGVDYGYTF	TGTGCCAGCAGCCTCACAGGGGGAGTAGACTATGGCTACACCTTC
TRBD1	NA	TRBV7-8	TRBJ2-1	CASSLWTGDSNEQFF	TGTGCCAGCAGCCTTTGGACAGGGGATAGCAATGAGCAGTTCTTC
NA	NA	TRBV5-1	TRBJ2-5	CASSFRGKGQETQYF	TGCGCCAGCAGCTTCAGGGGTAAGGGTCAAGAGACCCAGTACTTC
NA	NA	TRBV6-5	TRBJ1-5	CASSLDRNQNQPQHF	TGTGCCAGCAGTCTCGACAGAAATCAAAATCAGCCCCAGCATTTT
NA	NA	TRBV30	TRBJ2-5	CAWSVLETQYF	TGTGCCTGGAGTGTACTAGAGACCCAGTACTTC
TRBD1	NA	TRBV5-6	TRBJ1-5	CASSLGTGSQPQHF	TGTGCCAGCAGCTTGGGGACAGGGTCCCAGCCCCAGCATTTT
NA	NA	TRBV7-3	TRBJ2-5	CASSAHSGGAWETQYF	TGTGCCAGCAGCGCCCATTCGGGGGGCGCGTGGGAGACCCAGTACTTC
NA	NA	TRBV28	TRBJ1-1	CASSLIRVAGEAFF	TGTGCCAGCAGTTTGATCAGGGTTGCAGGTGAAGCTTTCTTT
TRBD2	NA	TRBV2	TRBJ2-1	CASRGTSGAYNEQFF	TGTGCCAGCAGGGGGACTAGCGGGGCCTACAATGAGCAGTTCTTC
NA	once	TRBV5-1	TRBJ1-1	CASSLDYQGRSISEAFF	TGCGCCAGCAGCTTGGATTACCAGGGGCGTAGTATCTCTGAAGCTTTCTTT
NA	NA	TRBV9	TRBJ2-2	CASSVEMANTGELFF	TGTGCCAGCAGCGTAGAGATGGCAAACACCGGGGAGCTGTTTTTT
TRBD1	NA	TRBV19	TRBJ1-6	CASSTTGQGASPLHF	TGTGCCAGTAGTACGACGGGACAGGGGGCTTCACCCCTCCACTTT
TRBD2	NA	TRBV10-3	TRBJ2-2	CAISQDSPGLNTGELFF	TGTGCCATCAGCCAGGACTCGCCGGGACTAAACACCGGGGAGCTGTTTTTT
TRBD1	NA	TRBV6-1	TRBJ2-7	CASRTGVDRYEQYF	TGTGCCAGCAGAACAGGGGTTGACCGCTACGAGCAGTACTTC
TRBD1	NA	TRBV6-1	TRBJ1-6	CASSELPGQGASYNSPLHF	TGTGCCAGCAGTGAACTTCCGGGACAGGGGGCCTCCTATAATTCACCCCTCCACTTT
NA	NA	TRBV19	TRBJ2-2	CASSIVAGETGELFF	TGTGCCAGTAGTATAGTAGCAGGGGAGACCGGGGAGCTGTTTTTT
TRBD1	NA	TRBV18	TRBJ1-6	CASWTGANSPLHF	TGTGCCAGCTGGACAGGGGCGAATTCACCCCTCCACTTT
NA	NA	TRBV5-4	TRBJ2-3	CASTPQSTDTQYF	TGTGCCAGCACCCCACAGAGCACAGATACGCAGTATTTT
TRBD2	NA	TRBV30	TRBJ2-7	CAWSGAGGREQYF	TGTGCCTGGAGTGGGGCGGGGGGTCGCGAGCAGTACTTC
NA	once	TRBV25-1	TRBJ2-3	CASSDGGASDTQYF	TGTGCCAGCAGTGATGGGGGGGCCTCAGATACGCAGTATTTT
NA	NA	TRBV9	TRBJ1-2	CASSQIHPSGVEAYTF	TGTGCCAGCAGTCAAATCCATCCCTCAGGCGTCGAAGCCTACACCTTC
NA	NA	TRBV4-1	TRBJ1-1	CASSQLRTRGNTEAFF	TGCGCCAGCAGCCAGTTAAGGACAAGGGGGAACACTGAAGCTTTCTTT
TRBD1	NA	TRBV30	TRBJ1-2	CAWAKQGDYGYTF	TGTGCCTGGGCCAAGCAGGGGGACTATGGCTACACCTTC